This entry describes one T cell receptor (beta chain). TCRdb's table, derived via immunoSEQ multiplex PCR, lists solely in-frame clones and lacks some. The sample includes about 1.5 million clones, about 98% of them seen just once. The CDR3 covers 16 residues. Per the germline V gene, CDR1 is SGHKS and CDR2 is YYEKEE (reference sequence). Trimming stripped 2 bases from V and 2 bases from J, with 16 bases between. This entry belongs to a study of shared clonotypes between healthy human individuals. The V and J genes are TRBV5-5 and TRBJ1-1; no reliable D call. The receptor comes from a young man in good health. Sequenced material: naive CD4+ T cells sorted from blood. Documented subset: CD45RA+ positively selected. The CDR3 DNA reads TGTGCCAGCAGCTTTTTATCCGTGAGGGTAAACACTGAAGCTTTCTTT. It is translated as CASSFLSVRVNTEAFF. Full variable domain (outside the CDR3, taken from reference TRBV5-5 and TRBJ1-1): DAGVTQSPTHLIKTRGQQVTLRCSPISGHKSVSWYQQVLGQGPQFIFQYYEKEERGRGNFPDRFSARQFPNYSSELNVNALLLGDSALYLCASSFLSVRVNTEAFFGQGTRLTVV.